This TCR beta chain was identified in a study of blood T cell repertoires in COVID-19. In the original processing: Cell counts per sample came from amplifying reference gene primers. Using immunoSEQ multiplex PCR, the repertoire was profiled, and TCRdb retains in-frame clones only, with some absent. Clone size and V and J calls were adopted from that table, with D and trimming inferred from the DNA. The sample includes some 250,000 clones, 80% to 90% of them seen just once. From germline, CDR1 is MDHEN and CDR2 SYDVKM. This CDR3 is 13 amino acids long. The V gene lost 3 bases and the J gene lost 11 bases, with 14 bases spanning the gap.

The TCR comes from a man aged 55 to 70 with acute or convalescent COVID-19. The sequencing input was peripheral blood. J is TRBJ1-5 and V is TRBV28, with D hard to call. Written as DNA, the CDR3 is TGTGCCAGCAGTTTCCCAGGTCGTTCGGCCCAGCATTTT. Translating gives CASSFPGRSAQHF.